The sequence of this T cell receptor beta chain was determined in a study of blood T cell repertoires in COVID-19. The V gene lost 4 bases and the J gene lost 0 bases, with 9 bases spanning the gap. This CDR3 spans 14 amino acids. CDR1 LGHDT and CDR2 YNNKEL come from the germline V gene (reference sequence). Produced via immunoSEQ multiplex PCR; TCRdb's table is partial and in-frame only. This table has about 54,000 clones, 90% appearing once. What was sequenced was peripheral blood. The chain uses TRBV3-1 (or the pseudogene TRBV3-2) and TRBJ2-5; the D gene is possibly TRBD2 (5 bases). The receptor was isolated from a woman aged 40 to 50 with active COVID-19. The CDR3 protein is CASSRSGDQETQYF. The CDR3 nucleotides read TGTGCCAGCAGCCGGAGCGGAGACCAAGAGACCCAGTACTTC.